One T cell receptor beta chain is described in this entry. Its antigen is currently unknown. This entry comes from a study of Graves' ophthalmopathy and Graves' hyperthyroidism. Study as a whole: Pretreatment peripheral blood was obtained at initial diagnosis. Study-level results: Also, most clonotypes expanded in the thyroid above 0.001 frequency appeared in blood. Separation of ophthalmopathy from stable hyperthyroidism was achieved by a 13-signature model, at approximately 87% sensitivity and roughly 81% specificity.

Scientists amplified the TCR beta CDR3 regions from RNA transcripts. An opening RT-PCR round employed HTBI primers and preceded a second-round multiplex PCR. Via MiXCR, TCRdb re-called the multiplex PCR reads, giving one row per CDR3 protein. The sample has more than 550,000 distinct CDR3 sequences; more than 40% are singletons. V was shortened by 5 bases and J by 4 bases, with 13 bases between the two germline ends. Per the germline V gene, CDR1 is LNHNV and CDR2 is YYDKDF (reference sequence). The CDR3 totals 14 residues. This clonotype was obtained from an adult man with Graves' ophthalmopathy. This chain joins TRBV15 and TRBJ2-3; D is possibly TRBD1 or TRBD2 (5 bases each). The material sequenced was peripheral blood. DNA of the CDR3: TGTGCCACCAGCCCAGGGAGTGGCCCAGATACGCAGTATTTT. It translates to CATSPGSGPDTQYF. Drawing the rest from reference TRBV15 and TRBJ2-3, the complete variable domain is DAMVIQNPRYQVTQFGKPVTLSCSQTLNHNVMYWYQQKSSQAPKLLFHYYDKDFNNEADTPDNFQSRRPNTSFCFLDIRSPGLGDTAMYLCATSPGSGPDTQYFGPGTRLTVL.